This T cell receptor (beta chain) was sequenced for a study of OX40 agonist ivuxolimab in advanced cancers. Sequencing used immunoSEQ multiplex PCR; TCRdb keeps in-frame clones, though not all of them. This repertoire shows roughly 75,000 clones, 86% found once; its top ten account for under 0.85%. Germline assignment: CDR1 LNHDA and CDR2 SQIVND (reference sequence). J gave up 0 bases and V 7 bases, and 10 bases lay outside the gene matches. The CDR3 runs 17 residues. This receptor was obtained from an adult with an advanced solid tumor such as melanoma, head and neck, liver or kidney cancer. The source was CD4+ or CD8+ T cells sorted from blood, collected in a trial of the OX40 agonist ivuxolimab. The genes are TRBV19 and TRBJ2-1; TRBD2 agrees at 9 bases. Here the CDR3 DNA reads TGTGCCAGTACCCGAAGACTAGCGGCGAGCTCCTACAATGAGCAGTTCTTC. Its translation: CASTRRLAASSYNEQFF.